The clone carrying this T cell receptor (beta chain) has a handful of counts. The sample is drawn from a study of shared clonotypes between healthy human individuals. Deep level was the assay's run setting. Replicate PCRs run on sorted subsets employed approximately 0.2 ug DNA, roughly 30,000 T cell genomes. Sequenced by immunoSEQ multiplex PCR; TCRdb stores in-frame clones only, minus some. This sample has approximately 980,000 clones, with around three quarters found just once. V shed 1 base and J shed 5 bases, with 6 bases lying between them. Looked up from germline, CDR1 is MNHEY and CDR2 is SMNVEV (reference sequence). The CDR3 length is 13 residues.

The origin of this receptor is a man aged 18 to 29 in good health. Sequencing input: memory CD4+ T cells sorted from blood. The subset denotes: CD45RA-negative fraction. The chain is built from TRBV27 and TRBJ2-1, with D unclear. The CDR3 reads CASSLFQNNEQFF. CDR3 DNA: TGTGCCAGCAGTTTATTCCAAAACAATGAGCAGTTCTTC.